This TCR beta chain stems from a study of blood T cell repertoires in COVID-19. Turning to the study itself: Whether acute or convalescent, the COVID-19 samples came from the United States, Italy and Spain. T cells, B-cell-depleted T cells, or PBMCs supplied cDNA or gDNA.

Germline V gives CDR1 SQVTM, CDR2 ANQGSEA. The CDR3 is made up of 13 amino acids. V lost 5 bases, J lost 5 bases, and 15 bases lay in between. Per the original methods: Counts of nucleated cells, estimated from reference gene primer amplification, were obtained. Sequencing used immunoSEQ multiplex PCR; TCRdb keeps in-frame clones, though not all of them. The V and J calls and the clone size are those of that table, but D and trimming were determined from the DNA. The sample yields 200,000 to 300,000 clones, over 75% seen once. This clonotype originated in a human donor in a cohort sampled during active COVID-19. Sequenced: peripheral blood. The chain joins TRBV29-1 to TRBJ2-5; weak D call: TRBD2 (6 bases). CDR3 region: CSVCREVGETQYF. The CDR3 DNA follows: TGCAGCGTTTGCAGGGAGGTGGGGGAGACCCAGTACTTC.